This T cell receptor (beta chain) comes out of a study of T cells in narcolepsy. About the study: Patients with NT1 or NT2 and healthy control donors were enrolled.

Profiled with immunoSEQ multiplex PCR; TCRdb holds only in-frame clones, not every one. Among approximately 35,000 clones listed, about 90% were seen once. CDR1 is LGHNA and CDR2 is YSLEER in the germline V gene. The CDR3 contains 13 residues. The V and J ends lost 5 bases and 2 bases respectively, with 9 bases between them. With regard to this clone: No antigen is known for it.

Whole-study results and caveats: Blood of same and different patients, but not healthy controls, reportedly held recurring autoreactive clonotypes.

V gene TRBV4-3 combines with J gene TRBJ1-2; no firm D call. The source is a human donor with narcolepsy. Sequencing was performed on CD45RA- memory CD4+ T cells from PBMCs. The CDR3 here is CASSGEANYGYTF. The CDR3 DNA reads as TGCGCCAGCAGCGGAGAGGCCAACTATGGCTACACCTTC.